These 20 T cell receptor beta chains were sequenced from one sample in a study of blood T cell repertoires in COVID-19. The method was immunoSEQ multiplex PCR; TCRdb's version includes in-frame clones alone and lacks a portion of them. This sample carries approximately 400,000 clones, around 86% of them seen once, and the ten largest clones take 5% to 6%. Sequenced sample: PBMCs or T cells enriched from blood (not recorded which). The receptors originated from a woman in her forties or fifties who had recovered from COVID-19.

This chain uses TRBV25-1 with TRBJ1-5; 7 bases agree with TRBD1. Germline lookup yields CDR1 MGHDK and CDR2 SYGVNS. CDR3 length: 14 residues. The ends lost 4 bases at V and 7 bases at J; junction bases unmatched: 7. CDR3 nucleotides: TGTGCCAGCAGTGCGACAGGGTTCGGGCAGCCCCAGCATTTT. Protein sequence: CASSATGFGQPQHF.

V is TRBV7-2 and J is TRBJ2-5, with D possibly being TRBD1 (6 bases). The CDR3 consists of 14 residues. Trimming removed 5 bases at V and 0 bases at J, with 10 bases between. Germline V gene sequence: CDR1 SGHTA, CDR2 FQGNSA. The CDR3: CASSRDTHQETQYF. In DNA form, the CDR3 reads TGTGCCAGCAGCCGGGACACACACCAAGAGACCCAGTACTTC.

This rearrangement joins TRBV6-2 or TRBV6-3 to TRBJ2-7; a possible D gene is TRBD1 (6 bases). The CDR3 runs to 15 residues. Trimming shortened V by 6 bases and J by 3 bases, and 18 bases separated the two germline ends. Germline CDR1 reads MNHEY; CDR2 reads SVGEGT. In nucleotides, the CDR3 is TGTGCCAGCAGCGACGCAGGGGCGGGCCGCTACGAGCAGTACTTC. Protein: CASSDAGAGRYEQYF.

A note on this clone: This CDR3 is also generated by other DNA sequences in the sample. The chain is built from TRBV7-9 and TRBJ2-3; D ambiguous. Trimming took off 5 bases at V and 0 bases at J, with 12 bases between the two ends. Germline lookup yields CDR1 SEHNR and CDR2 FQNEAQ (reference sequence). The CDR3 consists of 15 residues. The CDR3 protein is CASSLEGDSTDTQYF. The CDR3 DNA sequence: TGTGCCAGCAGCCTAGAAGGAGACAGCACAGATACGCAGTATTTT.

This clone was detected a few times. The chain's CDR3 is CASSQANRDLMFYGYTF. The CDR3 DNA sequence: TGCGCCAGCAGCCAAGCAAACCGGGATCTTATGTTCTATGGCTACACCTTC. This chain joins TRBV4-1 and TRBJ1-2; D gene unclear. V lost 1 base to trimming and J lost 4 bases, with 19 bases between them. Per germline, CDR1 MGHRA and CDR2 YSYEKL. The CDR3 has 17 residues.

This rearrangement joins TRBV7-8 to TRBJ1-1; D is ambiguous. Germline CDR1 SGHVS, CDR2 FQNEAQ. CDR3 length: 14 residues. Trimming left V 5 bases short and J 1 base short, with 11 bases between. Written as DNA, the CDR3 is TGTGCCAGCAGCGTCGCCACACCGAACACTGAAGCTTTCTTT. This codes for CASSVATPNTEAFF.

In this sample, this clone turned up a few times. The V call is TRBV5-1, the J call TRBJ2-1, with D perhaps TRBD2 (6 bases). The V gene lost 0 bases and the J gene lost 10 bases, with 17 bases spanning the gap. The V gene's germline CDR1 is SGHRS and CDR2 YFSETQ. This CDR3 is built from 15 residues. The CDR3 loop is CASSLEGTGRREQFF. The CDR3 nucleotides read TGCGCCAGCAGCTTGGAGGGGACTGGTCGCCGGGAGCAGTTCTTC. Full variable domain (missing parts from reference TRBV5-1 and TRBJ2-1): KAGVTQTPRYLIKTRGQQVTLSCSPISGHRSVSWYQQTPGQGLQFLFEYFSETQRNKGNFPGRFSGRQFSNSRSEMNVSTLELGDSALYLCASSLEGTGRREQFFGPGTRLTVL.

This clone has a handful of counts. The chain couples TRBV7-8 to TRBJ1-5, with D perhaps TRBD1 (5 bases). This CDR3 is built from 15 residues. Germline lookup yields CDR1 SGHVS and CDR2 FQNEAQ. The V gene lost 2 bases and the J gene lost 5 bases, with 13 bases spanning the gap. Here the CDR3 DNA reads TGTGCCAGCAGCTTAAGTTTAAGGGGCGATCAGCCCCAGCATTTT. Protein: CASSLSLRGDQPQHF.

The chain is built from TRBV6-5 and TRBJ2-5; maybe TRBD2 (6 bases). V was shortened by 3 bases and J by 4 bases, with 15 bases between the two germline ends. CDR1 and CDR2 (germline): MNHEY, SVGAGI. The CDR3 has 15 residues. The CDR3 DNA is TGTGCCAGCAGTTATGGGGGGTTTGGGCGAGAGACCCAGTACTTC. This translates into CASSYGGFGRETQYF.

The rearrangement uses TRBV18 and TRBJ1-4, with TRBD1 identical over 9 bases. Losses at the gene ends were 2 bases for V and 4 bases for J; bases not matched to a gene: 8. Germline lookup yields CDR1 KGHSH and CDR2 LQKENI. This CDR3 has 17 residues. CDR3 in amino acids: CASSPYQGTGNNEKLFF. DNA of the CDR3: TGTGCCAGCTCACCATATCAAGGGACAGGGAATAATGAAAAACTGTTTTTT.

This clone was seen a few times. The chain joins TRBV19 to TRBJ1-1; no clear D gene. The CDR3 has 15 amino acids. CDR1 is LNHDA and CDR2 is SQIVND in the germline V gene (reference sequence). V lost 1 base and J lost 12, with 21 bases in between. CDR3 residues: CASSIGKRDVGISFF. The CDR3 DNA reads as TGTGCCAGTAGTATAGGGAAGCGAGATGTCGGAATATCTTTCTTT.

Concerning this clone: Other DNA sequences in the same sample also yield this CDR3. This rearrangement joins TRBV4-3 to TRBJ2-1; D unclear. With 0 bases removed from V and 3 bases from J, the gap between germline ends came to 12 bases. This CDR3 spans 16 amino acids. Germline values: CDR1 LGHNA, CDR2 YSLEER. The CDR3 region is CASSQDSGGLYNEQFF. The CDR3 DNA follows: TGCGCCAGCAGCCAAGATTCCGGCGGCCTCTACAATGAGCAGTTCTTC.

The chain uses TRBV19 and TRBJ1-4; D ambiguous. The CDR3 is made up of 14 amino acids. Trimming stripped 4 bases from V and 8 bases from J, with 14 bases between. Looked up from germline, CDR1 is LNHDA and CDR2 is SQIVND (reference sequence). The CDR3 here is CASSNSTSREKLFF. For the CDR3, the DNA is TGTGCCAGTAGTAATTCGACGTCTAGGGAAAAACTGTTTTTT.

This clone was seen just once. The CDR3 sequence: CASSVDPGSNYGYTF. Here the CDR3 DNA reads TGTGCCAGCAGCGTAGATCCCGGGTCTAACTATGGCTACACCTTC. The chain links TRBV9 to TRBJ1-2, with D hard to call. The CDR3 length is 15 residues. V dropped 0 bases and J dropped 0 bases, with 9 bases sitting between them. Per the germline V gene, CDR1 is SGDLS and CDR2 is YYNGEE.

The J gene is TRBJ1-4, the V gene TRBV9, with D possibly being TRBD1 (5 bases). This CDR3 contains 15 residues. The germline V and J ends were trimmed by 3 bases and 4 bases, with 13 bases remaining between them. Germline V lookup: CDR1 SGDLS, CDR2 YYNGEE. The CDR3 is CASSAPQGLNEKLFF. CDR3 in DNA: TGTGCCAGCAGCGCCCCGCAGGGACTTAATGAAAAACTGTTTTTT. Full variable domain (outside the CDR3, taken from reference TRBV9 and TRBJ1-4): DSGVTQTPKHLITATGQRVTLRCSPRSGDLSVYWYQQSLDQGLQFLIQYYNGEERAKGNILERFSAQQFPDLHSELNLSSLELGDSALYFCASSAPQGLNEKLFFGSGTQLSVL.

The chain employs TRBV10-3 and TRBJ2-7; D gene unclear. The CDR3 runs to 12 residues. Germline V gives CDR1 ENHRY, CDR2 SYGVKD. Trimming took 6 bases from V and 3 from J, leaving 9 bases between them. The DNA of the CDR3 is TGTGCCATCAGCACAGACGGCTACGAGCAGTACTTC. Encoded protein: CAISTDGYEQYF.

This chain uses TRBV7-9 with TRBJ1-3, with D hard to call. The germline CDR1 and CDR2 sequences are SEHNR and FQNEAQ (reference sequence). CDR3 size: 17 residues. Trimming stripped 6 bases from V and 2 bases from J, with 20 bases between. DNA for the CDR3: TGTGCCAGCAGGAAGGCTCTGGAGGCCAGAACTGGAAACACCATATATTTT. Protein product: CASRKALEARTGNTIYF.

The chain carries TRBV7-2 and TRBJ2-5, with 7 nucleotides matching TRBD2. This CDR3 region has 15 residues. Germline trimming cut 2 bases from V and 5 bases from J; bases unmatched to any gene: 8. CDR1 and CDR2 from the germline V gene are SGHTA and FQGNSA. The CDR3 DNA follows: TGTGCCAGCAGCTTAACGGCGGGGGTGGGGGAGACCCAGTACTTC. It codes for CASSLTAGVGETQYF.

The rearrangement uses TRBV15 and TRBJ1-1; maybe TRBD1 (5 bases). V gave up 0 bases and J gave up 4 bases, with 15 bases separating them. Germline V lookup: CDR1 LNHNV, CDR2 YYDKDF (reference sequence). This CDR3 is built from 16 residues. CDR3 in amino acids: CATSRDSGLGGTEAFF. CDR3 nucleotides: TGTGCCACCAGCAGAGATTCGGGTTTGGGGGGCACTGAAGCTTTCTTT.

The V and J genes are TRBV19 and TRBJ2-2, with a tentative D call TRBD2 (5 bases). Germline V gene sequence: CDR1 LNHDA, CDR2 SQIVND (reference sequence). CDR3 length: 17 residues. The germline V and J ends were trimmed by 4 bases and 5 bases, with 20 bases remaining between them. This CDR3 reads CASSTRGQTLATGELFF. CDR3 bases: TGTGCCAGTAGTACCCGCGGGCAGACCCTGGCTACCGGGGAGCTGTTTTTT. The full variable domain, in which reference TRBV19 and TRBJ2-2 provide the parts outside the CDR3, is DGGITQSPKYLFRKEGQNVTLSCEQNLNHDAMYWYRQDPGQGLRLIYYSQIVNDFQKGDIAEGYSVSREKKESFPLTVTSAQKNPTAFYLCASSTRGQTLATGELFFGEGSRLTVL.